The clone carrying this T cell receptor beta chain appeared a few times. The T cell receptor alpha and beta CDR3 regions were amplified from mRNA by semiquantitative ARM-PCR. Tagged nested gene-specific primers were used first, then communal superprimers amplified exponentially. MiXCR was run by TCRdb on the multiplex PCR reads, yielding one entry per CDR3 protein. This table has 13,000 or so distinct CDR3 sequences, about 67% appearing once. After CD25, CD56 and CD294 bead selections, the flow-through was collected as Th1 cells. Germline values: CDR1 SGHAT, CDR2 FQNNGV. The V gene lost 1 base and the J gene lost 2 bases, with 12 bases spanning the gap. CDR3 size: 15 residues. The source of the sample is a study of relationships among human T cell subsets.

Sequencing was done on a sample of CD4+ Th1 cells sorted from blood. This receptor was taken from a middle-aged man in good health. The rearrangement joins TRBV11-2 to TRBJ2-7; D unresolved. CDR3 in amino acids: CASSLGSLDPYEQYF. The DNA for the CDR3 is TGTGCCAGCAGCTTAGGGTCGCTAGATCCCTACGAGCAGTACTTC.